Included here is one T cell receptor beta chain sequence, with context. Its target is unknown. Germline and junction disagree at one end, which may indicate a read error. Reasons for excluding patients were uncontrolled infection, other autoimmune disease, pregnancy or lactation. The entry originates in a study of T cells in Graves' hyperthyroidism and ophthalmopathy. Study-level findings and limits: A model of 13 V-J pairs discriminated ophthalmopathy from stable hyperthyroidism.

The CDR3 sequence is 16 residues long. Germline V CDR1 and CDR2: WSHSY, SAAADI. Amplification yielded TCR beta CDR3 regions, with RNA transcripts as the source. The primer set for the first-round RT-PCR of the TCR CDR3 was HTBI. TCRdb itself ran the multiplex PCR reads through MiXCR, one entry per CDR3 protein. The table has around 660,000 distinct CDR3 sequences, roughly 46% seen once. The genes are TRBV10-2 and TRBJ2-7, with 8 nucleotides matching TRBD2. Specimen: peripheral blood or thyroid tissue (not recorded which). This TCR came from an adult man with Graves' disease, either hyperthyroidism or ophthalmopathy (not recorded which). CDR3 protein: CASSDLGGGILGEQYF. In DNA form, the CDR3 reads TGTGCCAGCAGTGACCTCGGGGGGGGTATCCTCGGCGAGCAGTACTTC.